The 20 T cell receptor beta chains listed next were all sequenced from one sample in a study of blood T cell repertoires in COVID-19. The repertoire was sequenced with immunoSEQ multiplex PCR; TCRdb's copy has only in-frame clones and lacks some. There are 150,000 to 200,000 clones in the sample; around 79% occur only once, and approximately 27% lies in the top ten. The sequencing input was peripheral blood. These receptors all come from a woman in her seventies with acute or convalescent COVID-19.

The chain recombines TRBV6-5 with TRBJ1-5; 11 nucleotides align to TRBD1. V lost 5 bases and J lost 6; bases outside the gene matches: 3. The length of the CDR3 is 14 residues. Looked up from germline, CDR1 is MNHEY and CDR2 is SVGAGI. The CDR3 loop is CASSRDRGGQPQHF. In DNA, the CDR3 is TGTGCCAGCAGTAGGGACAGGGGGGGTCAGCCCCAGCATTTT.

This chain uses TRBV27 with TRBJ1-1, with 11 bases fitting TRBD1. CDR3 length equals 14 residues. CDR1 is MNHEY and CDR2 is SMNVEV in the germline V gene (reference sequence). V lost 8 bases to trimming and J lost 8 bases; unmatched junction nucleotides: 10. CDR3 residues: CASWTGGAGMEAFF. In DNA, the CDR3 is TGTGCCAGCTGGACAGGGGGCGCGGGGATGGAAGCTTTCTTT.

The J gene is TRBJ1-5, the V gene TRBV6-1; TRBD1 might be the D (6 bases). The CDR3 length is 19 residues. In germline, CDR1 is MNHNS, CDR2 SASEGT. V was shortened by 4 bases and J by 2 bases, with 24 bases between the two germline ends. The CDR3 reads CASSGRDKLDDDGNQPQHF. The CDR3 DNA follows: TGTGCCAGCAGTGGAAGGGACAAATTGGACGATGACGGCAATCAGCCCCAGCATTTT.

V and J are TRBV5-1 and TRBJ1-3; 8 bases are a match to TRBD1. V shed 0 bases, J shed 0 bases, and the junction held 5 bases outside the gene matches. Germline V lookup: CDR1 SGHRS, CDR2 YFSETQ. The CDR3 contains 17 residues. CDR3 loop: CASSLAGQANSGNTIYF. CDR3 bases: TGCGCCAGCAGCTTGGCGGGACAGGCAAACTCTGGAAACACCATATATTTT.

The J gene is TRBJ2-2, the V gene TRBV7-6, with a weak D call TRBD2 (5 bases). Germline V lookup: CDR1 SGHVS, CDR2 FNYEAQ. The V end lost 3 bases, the J end lost 6 bases, and 11 bases lay between the germline ends. There are 14 residues in the CDR3. CDR3 sequence reads: CASSLSLRAGELFF. CDR3 bases: TGTGCCAGCAGCTTGAGCCTGCGGGCCGGGGAGCTGTTTTTT.

The genes are TRBV4-2 and TRBJ2-2; TRBD2 is a possible D gene (5 bases). This CDR3 is 16 amino acids long. Germline CDR1 reads LGHNA; CDR2 reads YNFKEQ. V was trimmed by 0 bases and J by 8 bases, leaving 16 bases between them. The CDR3 protein is CASSQEAMRVGGELFF. The CDR3 DNA sequence: TGTGCCAGCAGCCAAGAGGCGATGCGGGTGGGAGGGGAGCTGTTTTTT.

The genes are TRBV30 and TRBJ1-1; D possibly corresponds to TRBD1 (5 bases). Per germline, CDR1 GTSNPN and CDR2 SVGIG (reference sequence). V was shortened by 3 bases and J by 5 bases, with 10 bases between the two germline ends. The length of the CDR3 is 12 residues. The CDR3: CAWRADSTEAFF. The CDR3 coding sequence is TGTGCCTGGAGGGCCGACAGTACTGAAGCTTTCTTT.

This chain links TRBV2 with TRBJ1-5, with D perhaps TRBD1 (5 bases). This CDR3 spans 15 amino acids. CDR1 SNHLY and CDR2 FYNNEI come from the germline V gene. With 2 bases removed from V and 4 bases from J, the gap between germline ends came to 12 bases. The CDR3 reads CASSEMGLGNQPQHF. The CDR3 region has the DNA TGTGCCAGCAGTGAAATGGGGCTGGGGAATCAGCCCCAGCATTTT.

The chain recombines TRBV15 with TRBJ1-1; no definite D call. The CDR3 loop spans 11 amino acids. The V gene's germline CDR1 is LNHNV and CDR2 YYDKDF (reference sequence). The V gene lost 3 bases and the J gene lost 4 bases, with 3 bases spanning the gap. In DNA form, the CDR3 reads TGTGCCACCAGCAGGAGCACTGAAGCTTTCTTT. Protein sequence: CATSRSTEAFF.

The V call is TRBV7-9, the J call TRBJ1-5; tentative D call: TRBD1 (6 bases). Germline V gene lookup returns CDR1 SEHNR and CDR2 FQNEAQ (reference sequence). V was cut by 5 bases and J by 2 bases, with 19 bases left in between. The CDR3 runs 17 residues. The DNA for the CDR3 is TGTGCCAGCAGCCACCCTCCCGGCAGGGGAGGCAATCAGCCCCAGCATTTT. As protein: CASSHPPGRGGNQPQHF.

The chain couples TRBV5-5 to TRBJ2-7, with 7 bases matching TRBD2. V dropped 7 bases and J dropped 4; count of bases not matched to a gene: 8. The CDR3 extends over 13 amino acids. Germline V gene sequence: CDR1 SGHKS, CDR2 YYEKEE (reference sequence). The CDR3 nucleotides read TGTGCCAGCCGTCGCGGGAGTACGTACGAGCAGTACTTC. This sequence encodes CASRRGSTYEQYF.

The chain couples TRBV2 to TRBJ1-2, with TRBD1 matching 8 bases. From germline, CDR1 is SNHLY and CDR2 FYNNEI. This CDR3 spans 15 amino acids. Germline trimming cut 5 bases from V and 8 bases from J; bases unmatched to any gene: 13. The CDR3 DNA follows: TGTGCCAGCAGTTCTACCGGGACAGGATCGGGCGGCTACACCTTC. Translation: CASSSTGTGSGGYTF. The full variable domain, its missing parts supplied by reference TRBV2 and TRBJ1-2, is EPEVTQTPSHQVTQMGQEVILRCVPISNHLYFYWYRQILGQKVEFLVSFYNNEISEKSEIFDDQFSVERPDGSNFTLKIRSTKLEDSAMYFCASSSTGTGSGGYTFGSGTRLTVV.

The chain is built from TRBV7-9 and TRBJ2-2, with TRBD2 matching over 7 bases. The junction had 8 bases not matched to a gene; V was cut back by 2 bases and J by 5 bases. In germline, CDR1 is SEHNR, CDR2 FQNEAQ (reference sequence). The CDR3 covers 16 residues. CDR3 sequence: CASSLHPSGLTGELFF. The CDR3 nucleotides read TGTGCCAGCAGCTTACATCCTAGCGGCCTTACCGGGGAGCTGTTTTTT. The full variable domain, with the rest looked up from reference TRBV7-9 and TRBJ2-2, is DTGVSQNPRHKITKRGQNVTFRCDPISEHNRLYWYRQTLGQGPEFLTYFQNEAQLEKSRLLSDRFSAERPKGSFSTLEIQRTEQGDSAMYLCASSLHPSGLTGELFFGEGSRLTVL.

The chain carries TRBV7-3 and TRBJ2-1, with 8 bases aligning to TRBD2. Per germline, CDR1 SGHTA and CDR2 FQGTGA. With V trimmed by 5 bases and J by 1 base, 7 bases remained unmatched. The CDR3 consists of 16 residues. DNA for the CDR3: TGTGCCAGCAGCCCCCGACTAGCGCGTTCCTACAATGAGCAGTTCTTC. Translated, it gives CASSPRLARSYNEQFF.

This clone has just one count. CDR3 sequence: CAHNRGDEQYF. The CDR3, as DNA: TGCGCCCACAACAGGGGCGACGAGCAGTACTTC. This chain links TRBV10-1 with TRBJ2-7; TRBD1 matches 7 bases. Germline CDR1 and CDR2: WNHNN and SYGVQD (reference sequence). V gave up 11 bases and J gave up 5 bases; unmatched junction bases: 6. The CDR3 totals 11 residues.

The J gene is TRBJ1-2, the V gene TRBV7-8; D unresolved. This CDR3 region has 14 residues. Trimming stripped 0 bases from V and 0 bases from J, with 5 bases between. The germline V gene encodes CDR1 SGHVS and CDR2 FQNEAQ. The CDR3 DNA reads as TGTGCCAGCAGCTTAGCGAGAGCTAACTATGGCTACACCTTC. Protein sequence: CASSLARANYGYTF. Looking up the rest from reference TRBV7-8 and TRBJ1-2 gives the full variable domain: GAGVSQSPRYKVAKRGQDVALRCDPISGHVSLFWYQQALGQGPEFLTYFQNEAQLDKSGLPSDRFFAERPEGSVSTLKIQRTQQEDSAVYLCASSLARANYGYTFGSGTRLTVV.

This clone has just one count. This chain connects TRBV5-1 to TRBJ2-1; 9 bases are a match to TRBD2. The CDR3 covers 14 residues. Looked up from germline, CDR1 is SGHRS and CDR2 is YFSETQ. V was clipped by 2 bases and J by 8 bases; unmatched bases: 5. In DNA, the CDR3 is TGCGCCAGCAGCTTCGGACTAGCGATCGATGAGCAGTTCTTC. It encodes CASSFGLAIDEQFF.

The chain is built from TRBV5-6 and TRBJ2-1; D uncertain. Germline CDR1 and CDR2: SGHDT and YYEEEE. The CDR3 consists of 16 residues. The V end lost 0 bases, the J end lost 0 bases, and 10 bases lay between the germline ends. CDR3: CASSLGARSSYNEQFF. The CDR3 DNA reads TGTGCCAGCAGCTTGGGTGCCCGGAGCTCCTACAATGAGCAGTTCTTC.

The V gene is TRBV7-9, the J gene TRBJ1-2; unclear D gene. V was trimmed by 5 bases and J by 2 bases, leaving 18 bases between them. CDR3 length: 16 amino acids. Per the germline V gene, CDR1 is SEHNR and CDR2 is FQNEAQ (reference sequence). This CDR3 reads CASSPSVGFSNYGYTF. The CDR3 bases are TGTGCCAGCAGCCCCAGCGTCGGGTTCTCAAACTATGGCTACACCTTC.

This clone was seen a single time. The V call is TRBV28, the J call TRBJ2-1, with 8 bases matching TRBD1. Germline V gene lookup returns CDR1 MDHEN and CDR2 SYDVKM. CDR3 size: 12 residues. Germline trimming cut 4 bases from V and 9 bases from J; bases unmatched to any gene: 2. The DNA of the CDR3 is TGTGCCAGCAGTTCACAGGGGGTTGAGCAGTTCTTC. Amino acids: CASSSQGVEQFF.